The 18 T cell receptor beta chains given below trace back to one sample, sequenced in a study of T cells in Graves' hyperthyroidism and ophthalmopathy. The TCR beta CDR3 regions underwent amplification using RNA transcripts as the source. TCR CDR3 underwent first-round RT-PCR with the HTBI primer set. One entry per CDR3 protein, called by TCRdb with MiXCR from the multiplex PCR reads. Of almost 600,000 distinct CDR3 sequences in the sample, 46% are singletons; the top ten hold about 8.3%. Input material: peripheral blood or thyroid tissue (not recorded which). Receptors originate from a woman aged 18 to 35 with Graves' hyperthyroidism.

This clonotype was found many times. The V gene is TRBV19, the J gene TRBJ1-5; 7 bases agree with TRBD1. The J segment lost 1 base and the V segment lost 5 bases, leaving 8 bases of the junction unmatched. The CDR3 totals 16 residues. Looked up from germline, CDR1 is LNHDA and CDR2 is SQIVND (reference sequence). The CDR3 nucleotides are TGTGCCAGTAGTCCCATCATACAGGGGAGCAATCAGCCCCAGCATTTT. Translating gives CASSPIIQGSNQPQHF.

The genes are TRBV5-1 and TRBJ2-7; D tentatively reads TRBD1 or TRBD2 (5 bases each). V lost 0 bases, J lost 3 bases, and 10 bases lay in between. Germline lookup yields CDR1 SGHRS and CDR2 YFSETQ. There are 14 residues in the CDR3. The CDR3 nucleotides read TGCGCCAGCAGCTTGGAAAGGGACGGCTACGAGCAGTACTTC. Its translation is CASSLERDGYEQYF.

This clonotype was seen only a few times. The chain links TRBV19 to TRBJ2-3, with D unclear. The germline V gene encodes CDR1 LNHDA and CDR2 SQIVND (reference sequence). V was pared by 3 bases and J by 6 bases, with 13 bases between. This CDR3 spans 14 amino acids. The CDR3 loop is CASSIMGSTDTQYF. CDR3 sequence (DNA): TGTGCCAGTAGTATTATGGGGTCCACGGATACGCAGTATTTT.

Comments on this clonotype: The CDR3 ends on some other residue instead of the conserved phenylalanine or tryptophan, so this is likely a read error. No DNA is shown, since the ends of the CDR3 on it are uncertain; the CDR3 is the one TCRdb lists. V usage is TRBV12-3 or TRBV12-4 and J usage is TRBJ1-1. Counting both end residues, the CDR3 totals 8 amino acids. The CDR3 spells CASSGPLA.

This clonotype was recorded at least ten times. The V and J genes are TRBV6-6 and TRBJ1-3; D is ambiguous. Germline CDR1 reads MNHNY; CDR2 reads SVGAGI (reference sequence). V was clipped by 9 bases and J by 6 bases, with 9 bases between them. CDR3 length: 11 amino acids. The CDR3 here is CASQAVNTIYF. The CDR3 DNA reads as TGTGCCAGTCAGGCCGTAAACACCATATATTTT.

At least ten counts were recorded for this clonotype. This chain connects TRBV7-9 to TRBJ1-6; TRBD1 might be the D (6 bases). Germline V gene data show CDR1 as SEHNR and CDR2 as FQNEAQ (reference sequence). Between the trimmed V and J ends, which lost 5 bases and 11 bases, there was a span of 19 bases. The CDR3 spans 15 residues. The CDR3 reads CASSLGQGLAAPLHF. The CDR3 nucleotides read TGTGCCAGCAGCCTAGGCCAGGGGCTCGCGGCACCCCTCCACTTT.

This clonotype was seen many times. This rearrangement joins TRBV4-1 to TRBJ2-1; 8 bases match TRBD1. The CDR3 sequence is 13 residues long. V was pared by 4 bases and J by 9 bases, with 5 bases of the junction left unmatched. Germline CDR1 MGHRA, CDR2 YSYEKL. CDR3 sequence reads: CASSRTGLSEQFF. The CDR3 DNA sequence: TGCGCCAGCAGCCGGACAGGGCTTAGTGAGCAGTTCTTC.

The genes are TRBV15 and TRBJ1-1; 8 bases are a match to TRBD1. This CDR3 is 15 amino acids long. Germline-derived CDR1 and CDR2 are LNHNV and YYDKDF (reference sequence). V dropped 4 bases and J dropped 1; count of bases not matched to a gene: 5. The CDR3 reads CATSNTGTGNTEAFF. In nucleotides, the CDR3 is TGTGCCACCAGCAATACAGGGACAGGGAACACTGAAGCTTTCTTT.

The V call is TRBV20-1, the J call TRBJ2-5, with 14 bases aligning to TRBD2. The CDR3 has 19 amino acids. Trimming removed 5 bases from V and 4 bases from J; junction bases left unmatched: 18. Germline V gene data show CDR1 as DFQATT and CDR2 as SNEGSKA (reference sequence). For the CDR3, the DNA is TGCAGTGCTTGGGGGACTAGCGGGAGTAATGAGCAGGGACGAGAGACCCAGTACTTC. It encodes CSAWGTSGSNEQGRETQYF.

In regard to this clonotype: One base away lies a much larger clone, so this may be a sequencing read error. CDR3 sequence (DNA): TGTGCCAGCAGTAAAGGCAGGGGGGTAGGGTATGGCTACACCTTC. This translates into CASSKGRGVGYGYTF. V and J are TRBV12-3 or TRBV12-4 and TRBJ1-2, with 7 bases fitting TRBD1. The CDR3 covers 15 residues. The V and J ends lost 5 bases and 5 bases, in that order; junction bases with no gene match: 11.

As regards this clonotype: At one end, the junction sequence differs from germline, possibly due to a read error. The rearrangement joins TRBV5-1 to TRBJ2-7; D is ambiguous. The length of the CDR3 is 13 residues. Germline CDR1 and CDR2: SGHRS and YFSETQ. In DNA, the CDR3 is TGCGCCAGCAGCGATTCCTCCGCCTACAAGCAGTACTTC. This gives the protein CASSDSSAYKQYF.

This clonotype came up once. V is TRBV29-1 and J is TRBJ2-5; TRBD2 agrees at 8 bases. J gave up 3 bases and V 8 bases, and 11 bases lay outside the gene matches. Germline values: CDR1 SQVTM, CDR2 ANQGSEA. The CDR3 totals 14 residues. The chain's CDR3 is CSWVAGSGKETQYF. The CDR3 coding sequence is TGCAGCTGGGTAGCGGGATCGGGGAAAGAGACCCAGTACTTC.

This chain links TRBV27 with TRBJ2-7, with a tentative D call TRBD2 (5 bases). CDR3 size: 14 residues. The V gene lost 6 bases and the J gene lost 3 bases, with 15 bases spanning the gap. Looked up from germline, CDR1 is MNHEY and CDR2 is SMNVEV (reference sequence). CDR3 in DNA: TGTGCCAGCAGGTCAAGACTGGACTTCTACGAGCAGTACTTC. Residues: CASRSRLDFYEQYF.

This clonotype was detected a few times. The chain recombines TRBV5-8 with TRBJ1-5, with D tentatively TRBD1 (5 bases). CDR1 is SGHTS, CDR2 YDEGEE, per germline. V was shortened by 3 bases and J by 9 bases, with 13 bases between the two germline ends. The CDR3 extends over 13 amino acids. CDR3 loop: CASSSIRERPQHF. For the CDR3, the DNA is TGTGCCAGCAGCTCAATCAGGGAGAGGCCCCAGCATTTT.

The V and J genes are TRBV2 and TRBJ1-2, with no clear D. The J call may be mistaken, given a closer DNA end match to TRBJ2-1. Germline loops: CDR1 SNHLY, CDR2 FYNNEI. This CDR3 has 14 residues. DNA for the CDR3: TGTGCCAGCAGTGAATTTATGGAGTACAATGAGCAGTTCTTC. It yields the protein CASSEFMEYNEQFF.

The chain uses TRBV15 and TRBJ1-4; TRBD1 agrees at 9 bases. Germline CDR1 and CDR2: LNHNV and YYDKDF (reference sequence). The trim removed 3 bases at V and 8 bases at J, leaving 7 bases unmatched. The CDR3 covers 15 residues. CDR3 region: CATSRNRGLREKLFF. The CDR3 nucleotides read TGTGCCACCAGCAGGAACAGGGGGCTTCGAGAAAAACTGTTTTTT.

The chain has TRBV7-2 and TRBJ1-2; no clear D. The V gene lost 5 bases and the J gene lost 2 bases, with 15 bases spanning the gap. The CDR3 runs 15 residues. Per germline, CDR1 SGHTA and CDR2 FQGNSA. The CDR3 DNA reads TGTGCCAGCAGCAGCAGTGGGCGCGTAAACTATGGCTACACCTTC. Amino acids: CASSSSGRVNYGYTF.

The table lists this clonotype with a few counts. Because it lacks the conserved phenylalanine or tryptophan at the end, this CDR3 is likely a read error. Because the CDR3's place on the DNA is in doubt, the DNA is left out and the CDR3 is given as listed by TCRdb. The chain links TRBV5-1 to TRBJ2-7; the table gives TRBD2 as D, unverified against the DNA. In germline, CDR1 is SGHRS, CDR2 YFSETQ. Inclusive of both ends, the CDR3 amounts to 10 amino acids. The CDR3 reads CASSLLGGGQ.